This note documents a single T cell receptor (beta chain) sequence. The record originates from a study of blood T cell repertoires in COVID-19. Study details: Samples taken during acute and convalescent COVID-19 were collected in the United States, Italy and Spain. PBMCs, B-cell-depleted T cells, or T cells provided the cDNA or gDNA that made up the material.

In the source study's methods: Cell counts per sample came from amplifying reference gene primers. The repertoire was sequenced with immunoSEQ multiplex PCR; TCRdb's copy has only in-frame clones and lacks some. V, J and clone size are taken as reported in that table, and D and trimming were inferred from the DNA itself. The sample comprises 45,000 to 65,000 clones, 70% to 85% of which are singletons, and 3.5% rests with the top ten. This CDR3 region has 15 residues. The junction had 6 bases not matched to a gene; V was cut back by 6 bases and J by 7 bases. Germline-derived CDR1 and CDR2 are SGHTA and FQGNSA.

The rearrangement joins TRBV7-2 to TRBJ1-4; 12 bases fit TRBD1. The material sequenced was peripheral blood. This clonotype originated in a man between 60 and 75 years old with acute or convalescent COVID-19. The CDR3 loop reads CASSSPGQGAEKLFF. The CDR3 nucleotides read TGTGCCAGCAGTTCCCCGGGACAGGGGGCTGAAAAACTGTTTTTT. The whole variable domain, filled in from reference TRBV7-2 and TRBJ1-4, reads GAGVSQSPSNKVTEKGKDVELRCDPISGHTALYWYRQSLGQGLEFLIYFQGNSAPDKSGLPSDRFSAERTGGSVSTLTIQRTQQEDSAVYLCASSSPGQGAEKLFFGSGTQLSVL.